A single sample gave rise to the 15 T cell receptor beta chains below, sequenced in a study of cytomegalovirus exposure and HLA in healthy donors. Some clones are missing from TCRdb's copy, which holds only in-frame ones; the method was immunoSEQ multiplex PCR. The sample has some 140,000 clones, around 85% seen once. Sequencing was carried out using PBMCs. These receptors all stem from a man aged 18 to 30 in good health and CMV-seronegative.

CDR3 coding DNA: TGTGCCATCAGTGGTCTAGCGGACTACAATGAGCAGTTCTTC. Protein: CAISGLADYNEQFF. The chain uses TRBV10-3 and TRBJ2-1, with TRBD2 matching over 7 bases. CDR3 length equals 14 residues. Germline V gives CDR1 ENHRY, CDR2 SYGVKD. V lost 4 bases, J lost 3 bases, and 3 bases stayed unmatched.

This clone showed up just once. The CDR3 bases are TGTGCCAGTAGCCCACAAGGGCGGGTCATTTCTCGAGGCTACACCTTC. It codes for CASSPQGRVISRGYTF. V and J are TRBV19 and TRBJ1-2; D remains unclear. This CDR3 comprises 16 residues. The V gene's germline CDR1 is LNHDA and CDR2 SQIVND (reference sequence). V shed 6 bases and J shed 8 bases, with 25 bases lying between them.

V gene TRBV19 combines with J gene TRBJ2-2; perhaps TRBD2 as D (5 bases). Germline CDR1 LNHDA, CDR2 SQIVND (reference sequence). The CDR3 has 17 amino acids. V shed 3 bases and J shed 3 bases, with 17 bases lying between them. For the CDR3, the DNA is TGTGCCAGTAGTATCCTGCGAGGGAGTTGGGACACCGGGGAGCTGTTTTTT. This encodes CASSILRGSWDTGELFF.

This chain links TRBV27 with TRBJ2-2; weak D call: TRBD2 (6 bases). The CDR3 extends over 13 amino acids. Germline loops: CDR1 MNHEY, CDR2 SMNVEV (reference sequence). V was clipped by 1 base and J by 6 bases, with 6 bases between them. Here the CDR3 DNA reads TGTGCCAGCAGTTTATGGAGGGCCGGGGAGCTGTTTTTT. Translation: CASSLWRAGELFF.

By share, this clone counts as medium-sized. The chain has TRBV6-4 and TRBJ2-1, with 8 nucleotides matching TRBD2. Per germline, CDR1 MRHNA and CDR2 SNTAGT. This CDR3 contains 13 residues. The ends lost 3 bases at V and 6 bases at J; junction bases unmatched: 1. As DNA, the CDR3 is TGTGCCAGCAGTGAGGGGACTAGCAATGAGCAGTTCTTC. Encoded protein: CASSEGTSNEQFF.

This clone was seen ten or more times. J is TRBJ2-3 and V is TRBV6-1; 9 bases map to TRBD2. V was pared by 0 bases and J by 2 bases, with 3 bases of the junction left unmatched. The germline V gene has CDR1 MNHNS and CDR2 SASEGT. CDR3 length: 16 residues. The CDR3 here is CASSEAAGGSTDTQYF. The CDR3 DNA sequence: TGTGCCAGCAGTGAAGCAGCGGGGGGTTCCACAGATACGCAGTATTTT.

V and J are TRBV7-6 and TRBJ2-5; D may be TRBD1 (6 bases). Germline-derived CDR1 and CDR2 are SGHVS and FNYEAQ. The CDR3 covers 13 residues. V was cut by 2 bases and J by 5 bases, with 9 bases left in between. As DNA, the CDR3 is TGTGCCAGCAGCTTACGAAGGGGGGAGACCCAGTACTTC. This gives the protein CASSLRRGETQYF.

This chain uses TRBV27 with TRBJ2-7; a possible D gene is TRBD2 (6 bases). The germline V and J ends were trimmed by 6 bases and 0 bases, with 15 bases remaining between them. The CDR3 totals 15 residues. Germline V gene sequence: CDR1 MNHEY, CDR2 SMNVEV (reference sequence). The CDR3 loop is CASRPVAESSYEQYF. The CDR3 DNA is TGTGCCAGCAGGCCCGTAGCGGAAAGCTCCTACGAGCAGTACTTC.

V gene TRBV9 combines with J gene TRBJ2-1; 7 nucleotides line up with TRBD2. J was trimmed by 6 bases and V by 0 bases; bases with no gene match: 6. CDR3 length equals 15 residues. CDR1 and CDR2 from the germline V gene are SGDLS and YYNGEE. CDR3 nucleotide sequence: TGTGCCAGCAGCGTAGTGGCTAGCGGAACCAATGAGCAGTTCTTC. Protein product: CASSVVASGTNEQFF.

The chain has TRBV2 and TRBJ2-1; D possibly corresponds to TRBD1 (5 bases). CDR1 is SNHLY and CDR2 is FYNNEI in the germline V gene. V was pared by 7 bases and J by 8 bases, with 18 bases between. The CDR3 is 14 residues long. CDR3 in amino acids: CASMVADEGDEQFF. For the CDR3, the DNA is TGTGCCAGCATGGTGGCGGACGAAGGGGATGAGCAGTTCTTC. The whole variable domain, filled in from reference TRBV2 and TRBJ2-1, reads EPEVTQTPSHQVTQMGQEVILRCVPISNHLYFYWYRQILGQKVEFLVSFYNNEISEKSEIFDDQFSVERPDGSNFTLKIRSTKLEDSAMYFCASMVADEGDEQFFGPGTRLTVL.

This clone was seen repeatedly, ten times or more. The J gene is TRBJ2-6, the V gene TRBV19, with 10 positions matching TRBD1. The length of the CDR3 is 17 residues. V lost 5 bases and J lost 4; bases outside the gene matches: 8. Per germline, CDR1 LNHDA and CDR2 SQIVND (reference sequence). DNA for the CDR3: TGTGCCAGTAGTTCCGACAGGGGGCAGGGAGGGGCCAACGTCCTGACTTTC. Protein sequence: CASSSDRGQGGANVLTF.

This clone was observed once. Additional DNA sequences in this sample encode the identical CDR3. The genes are TRBV9 and TRBJ2-7; 9 bases are a match to TRBD1. The CDR3 loop spans 15 amino acids. J lost 0 bases, V lost 2 bases, and 3 bases had no gene match. Germline loops: CDR1 SGDLS, CDR2 YYNGEE. In DNA, the CDR3 is TGTGCCAGCAGCGTCCGGACAGGGGCCTCCTACGAGCAGTACTTC. This codes for CASSVRTGASYEQYF.

The rearrangement links TRBV6-5 to TRBJ1-1; TRBD1 matches at 10 bases. Germline V lookup: CDR1 MNHEY, CDR2 SVGAGI. After removal of 4 bases from V and 5 bases from J, the junction contained 4 bases not matched to a gene. CDR3 size: 14 residues. The CDR3 coding sequence is TGTGCCAGCAGTTCCACGGGACAGGGGACTGAAGCTTTCTTT. Its protein product is CASSSTGQGTEAFF.

The chain links TRBV7-2 to TRBJ2-1; 10 nucleotides match TRBD2. The CDR3 contains 16 residues. Germline lookup yields CDR1 SGHTA and CDR2 FQGNSA. V lost 1 base to trimming and J lost 7 bases; unmatched junction nucleotides: 7. CDR3 bases: TGTGCCAGCAGCTTAGAGGGCCTAGCGGGAGCAAATGAGCAGTTCTTC. This translates into CASSLEGLAGANEQFF.

V gene TRBV11-3 combines with J gene TRBJ1-1; 10 nucleotides agree with TRBD1. J was trimmed by 5 bases and V by 6 bases; bases with no gene match: 12. The germline gives CDR1 SGHNT, CDR2 YENEEA. The CDR3 is 16 residues long. The CDR3 loop is CASSQQGTGVETEAFF. Here the CDR3 DNA reads TGTGCCAGCAGTCAACAGGGGACAGGGGTCGAGACTGAAGCTTTCTTT.